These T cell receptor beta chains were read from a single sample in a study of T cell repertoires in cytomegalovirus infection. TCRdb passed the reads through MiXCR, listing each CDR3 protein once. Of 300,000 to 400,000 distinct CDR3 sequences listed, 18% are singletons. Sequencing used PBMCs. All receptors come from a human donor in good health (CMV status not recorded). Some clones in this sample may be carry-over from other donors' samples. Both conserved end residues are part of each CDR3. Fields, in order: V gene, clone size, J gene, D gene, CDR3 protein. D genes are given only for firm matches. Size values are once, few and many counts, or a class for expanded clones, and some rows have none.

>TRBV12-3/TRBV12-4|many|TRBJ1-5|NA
CASRVDSYSNQPQHF
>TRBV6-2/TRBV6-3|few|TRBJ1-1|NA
CASSYRQGGVNTEAFF
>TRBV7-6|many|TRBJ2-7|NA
CASSSYRSYEQYF
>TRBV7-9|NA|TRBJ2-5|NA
CASSLSLGFETQYF
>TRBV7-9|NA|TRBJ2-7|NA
CASRRWSEQSYEQYF
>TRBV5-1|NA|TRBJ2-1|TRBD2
CASSSQLAGGFNEQFF
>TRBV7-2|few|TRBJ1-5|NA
CASSSHVGNQPQHF
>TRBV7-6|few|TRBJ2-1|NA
CASSFKGEQFF
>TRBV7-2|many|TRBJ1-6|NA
CASSLEGQAQFPLHF
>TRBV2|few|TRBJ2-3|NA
CASSILDSTDTQYF
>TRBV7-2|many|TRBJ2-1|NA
CATAGLAIYNEQFF
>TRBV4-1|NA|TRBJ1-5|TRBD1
CASSPGAGGDSNQPQHF
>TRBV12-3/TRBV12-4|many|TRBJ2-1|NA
CASSPGAYNEQFF
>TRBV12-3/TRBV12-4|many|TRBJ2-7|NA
CASSPGIPSYEQYF
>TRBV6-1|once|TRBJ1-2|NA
CASTQHTGIGYTF
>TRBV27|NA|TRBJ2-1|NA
CASSPVRTMGNEQFF
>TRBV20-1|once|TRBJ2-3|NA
CSARVSTSPGGTQYF
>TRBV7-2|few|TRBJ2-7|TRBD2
CASSPGGSISYEQYF
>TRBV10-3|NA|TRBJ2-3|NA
CAISLGWAGTDTQYF
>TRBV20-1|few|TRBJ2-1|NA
CSPLLLGASKGYNEQFF
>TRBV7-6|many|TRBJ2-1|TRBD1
CASSLRDRVNEQFF
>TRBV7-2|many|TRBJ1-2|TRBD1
CASSDRVTGGYGYTF
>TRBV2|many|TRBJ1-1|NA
CASSEIGPRTEAFF
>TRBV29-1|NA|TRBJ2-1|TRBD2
CSVRLAGGLNEQFF
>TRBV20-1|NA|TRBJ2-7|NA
CSATGSDYEQYF
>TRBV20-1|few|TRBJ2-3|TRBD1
CSAGIRTGEDTQYF
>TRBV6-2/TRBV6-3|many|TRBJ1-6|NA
CASRRQAGSPLHF
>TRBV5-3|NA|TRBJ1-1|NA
CASSWGGSEAFF
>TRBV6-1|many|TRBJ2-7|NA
CASSARPQPEQYF
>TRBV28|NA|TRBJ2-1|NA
CASSSTLKSPFF
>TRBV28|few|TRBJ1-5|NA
CASSLWGSGHNQPQHF
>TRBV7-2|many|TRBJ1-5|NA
CASSLFRDSNQPQHF
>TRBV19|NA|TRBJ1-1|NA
CASSPLGGVTEAFF
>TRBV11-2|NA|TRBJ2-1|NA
CASSFLKNNNEQFF
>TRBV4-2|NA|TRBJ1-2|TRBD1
CASSQDGYRGSNYGYTF
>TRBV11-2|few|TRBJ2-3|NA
CASSLGGDRVADTQYF
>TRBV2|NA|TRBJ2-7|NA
CASTLRDGAFDEQYF
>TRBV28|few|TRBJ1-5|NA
CATDPRGLGSNQPQHF
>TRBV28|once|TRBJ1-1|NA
CASTQSTEAFF
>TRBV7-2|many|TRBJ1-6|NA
CASSSYNSPLHF
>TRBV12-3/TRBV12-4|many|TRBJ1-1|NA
CASTPGGTMNTEAFF
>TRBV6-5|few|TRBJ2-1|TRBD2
CASRPGGSNEQFF
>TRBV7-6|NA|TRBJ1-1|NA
CASSPQGAGYTEAFF
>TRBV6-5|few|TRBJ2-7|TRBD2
CASSYERGYEQYF
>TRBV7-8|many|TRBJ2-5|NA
CASSFLGQETQYF
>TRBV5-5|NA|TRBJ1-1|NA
CASSLESLYTEAFF
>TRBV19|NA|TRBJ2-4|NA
CASSIVGGVGLNIQYF
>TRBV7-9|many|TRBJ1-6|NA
CASSLTAYNSPLHF
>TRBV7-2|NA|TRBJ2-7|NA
CASSLGFPPTEQYF